Shown below are 23 T cell receptor beta chains from a single sample sequenced in a study of preoperative IRX-2 immunotherapy in early breast cancer. The protocol was immunoSEQ multiplex PCR, while the TCRdb copy is restricted to in-frame clones and leaves out a portion. The sample consists of some 32,000 clones, less than 90% of them appearing once. Sample treatment: preoperative locoregional IRX-2 cytokine immunotherapy. The specimen comprised lymph node tissue, sampled from a patient treated with IRX-2 immunotherapy. The receptors here all came from a human donor with breast cancer.

The CDR3 nucleotides read TGTGCCAGCAGTGACTTGACAACCGGGACTAGCGGGAGAAGGGTCGTCAAAAACATTCAGTACTTC. It translates to CASSDLTTGTSGRRVVKNIQYF. The chain joins TRBV6-7 to TRBJ2-4; 14 nucleotides agree with TRBD2. TRBV6-7 is annotated as an ORF whose role is uncertain. The CDR3 length is 22 residues. J was trimmed by 3 bases and V by 5 bases; bases with no gene match: 21.

This rearrangement joins TRBV28 to TRBJ1-4, with D unclear. The CDR3 sequence is 16 residues long. The germline CDR1 and CDR2 sequences are MDHEN and SYDVKM. V was clipped by 4 bases and J by 3 bases, with 15 bases between them. The CDR3 loop is CASSSRGGRANEKLFF. In DNA form, the CDR3 reads TGTGCCAGCAGTTCACGAGGAGGGAGGGCTAATGAAAAACTGTTTTTT.

The J gene is TRBJ1-3, the V gene TRBV29-1; D might be TRBD1 (5 bases). The CDR3 contains 14 residues. The ends were cut back, 7 bases at V and 4 bases at J, with 17 bases in the middle. Germline CDR1 SQVTM, CDR2 ANQGSEA. CDR3 in amino acids: CSALRRDAGNTIYF. The CDR3 DNA reads TGCAGCGCCTTACGACGGGACGCCGGAAACACCATATATTTT.

V and J are TRBV5-1 and TRBJ2-7; 10 nucleotides align to TRBD1. The CDR3 extends over 16 amino acids. Germline V gives CDR1 SGHRS, CDR2 YFSETQ. With 1 base clipped from V and 2 bases from J, the junction kept 6 bases outside the gene matches. The CDR3 protein is CASSLRRDRGPYEQYF. The CDR3 nucleotides are TGCGCCAGCAGCTTGAGGAGGGACAGGGGTCCCTACGAGCAGTACTTC.

This chain connects TRBV9 to TRBJ2-2; 11 bases line up with TRBD2. This CDR3 comprises 16 residues. V shed 4 bases, J shed 6 bases, and the junction held 8 bases outside the gene matches. Germline V lookup: CDR1 SGDLS, CDR2 YYNGEE. CDR3 nucleotides: TGTGCCAGCAGCTCCCGACTAGCGGGACTGGCCGGGGAGCTGTTTTTT. This codes for CASSSRLAGLAGELFF.

The V call is TRBV18, the J call TRBJ2-5; possible D gene TRBD1, 5 bases. Trimming cost V 4 bases and J 5 bases, with 11 bases left between them. The CDR3 has 13 amino acids. The V gene's germline CDR1 is KGHSH and CDR2 LQKENI. CDR3 sequence reads: CASSRDSGETQYF. The CDR3 coding sequence is TGTGCCAGCTCACGCGACTCAGGGGAGACCCAGTACTTC.

The chain is built from TRBV19 and TRBJ1-5; possible D gene TRBD1, 5 bases. Trimming stripped 5 bases from V and 7 bases from J, with 24 bases between. Germline CDR1 reads LNHDA; CDR2 reads SQIVND (reference sequence). The CDR3 has 17 amino acids. CDR3 sequence (DNA): TGTGCCAGTAGTGCAAGGGGACGGGGGTCTCCCTCCCAGCCCCAGCATTTT. Encoded protein: CASSARGRGSPSQPQHF.

The chain recombines TRBV6-8 with TRBJ1-1; tentatively, D is TRBD1 (6 bases). The germline CDR1 and CDR2 sequences are MNHGY and SAAAGT. The CDR3 contains 15 residues. V shed 0 bases and J shed 7 bases, with 15 bases lying between them. The DNA for the CDR3 is TGTGCCAGCAGTTACTCGAGGTGGGGGGGGCTTGAAGCTTTCTTT. As protein: CASSYSRWGGLEAFF.

The chain is built from TRBV30 and TRBJ1-3, with D hard to call. The germline gives CDR1 GTSNPN, CDR2 SVGIG (reference sequence). Trimming took off 1 base at V and 2 bases at J, with 15 bases between the two ends. The CDR3 is made up of 16 amino acids. The CDR3 spells CAWSAPHGSAGNTIYF. CDR3 in DNA: TGTGCCTGGAGTGCGCCCCACGGGTCGGCTGGAAACACCATATATTTT.

The V call is TRBV6-8, the J call TRBJ2-7, with a weak D call TRBD2 (6 bases). From germline, CDR1 is MNHGY and CDR2 SAAAGT. Trimming removed 5 bases at V and 4 bases at J, with 9 bases between. The CDR3 has 12 residues. CDR3 in amino acids: CASSPRGYEQYF. The CDR3 region has the DNA TGTGCCAGCAGTCCGCGGGGATACGAGCAGTACTTC.

V is TRBV6-8 and J is TRBJ2-7; possibly TRBD2 for D (5 bases). The CDR3 totals 15 residues. The V gene's germline CDR1 is MNHGY and CDR2 SAAAGT. Trimming took off 5 bases at V and 2 bases at J, with 16 bases between the two ends. CDR3 sequence: CASSVLKDSAYEQYF. The CDR3 DNA is TGTGCCAGCAGTGTTCTCAAGGACTCGGCCTACGAGCAGTACTTC.

J is TRBJ1-5 and V is TRBV6-8; weak D call: TRBD1 (6 bases). The CDR3 spans 15 residues. The germline V gene has CDR1 MNHGY and CDR2 SAAAGT. Trimming took off 6 bases at V and 5 bases at J, with 17 bases between the two ends. As DNA, the CDR3 is TGTGCCAGCAGACGTGACAGGTCTTATGATCAGCCCCAGCATTTT. As protein: CASRRDRSYDQPQHF.

The rearrangement links TRBV1 to TRBJ2-5; the table assigns TRBD2, which was not confirmed against the DNA. TRBV1 is an annotated pseudogene. The length of the CDR3 is 17 residues. This CDR3 is CASSQGGRGLARETQYF. CDR3 DNA: TGCGCCAGCAGCCAAGGCGGGCGGGGGCTGGCCCGGGAGACCCAGTACTTC.

V and J are TRBV18 and TRBJ1-5; no clear D gene. The length of the CDR3 is 14 residues. Trimming took 6 bases from V and 2 from J, leaving 11 bases between them. Germline V gives CDR1 KGHSH, CDR2 LQKENI. This CDR3 reads CASSPAGRNQPQHF. CDR3 bases: TGTGCCAGCTCCCCCGCTGGGCGCAATCAGCCCCAGCATTTT.

The chain carries TRBV14 and TRBJ1-4, with TRBD1 matching over 8 bases. The CDR3 totals 18 residues. The V segment lost 2 bases and the J segment 0 bases; nucleotides outside the gene matches: 8. Germline V gene sequence: CDR1 SGHDN, CDR2 FVKESK. The chain's CDR3 is CASSQTSGTGATNEKLFF. As DNA, the CDR3 is TGTGCCAGCAGCCAAACTTCCGGGACAGGTGCAACTAATGAAAAACTGTTTTTT.

The chain couples TRBV14 to TRBJ2-7, with 12 positions matching TRBD1. This CDR3 is 15 amino acids long. CDR1 and CDR2 from the germline V gene are SGHDN and FVKESK. V lost 4 bases to trimming and J lost 2 bases; unmatched junction nucleotides: 3. The CDR3 reads CASSPRDRGPYEQYF. The CDR3 DNA is TGTGCCAGCAGCCCCCGGGACAGGGGGCCCTACGAGCAGTACTTC.

The genes are TRBV18 and TRBJ2-7, with TRBD2 as a possible D gene (6 bases). Between the trimmed V and J ends, which lost 4 bases and 6 bases, there was a span of 22 bases. This CDR3 region has 16 residues. Germline CDR1 is KGHSH and CDR2 is LQKENI. CDR3 amino acids: CASSRNGGTQEGEQYF. In nucleotides, the CDR3 is TGTGCCAGCTCACGGAACGGGGGAACACAGGAGGGCGAGCAGTACTTC.

The CDR3 spells CASSLAPELTGPNTGELFF. CDR3 coding DNA: TGTGCCAGCAGTTTAGCCCCCGAACTGACAGGGCCGAACACCGGGGAGCTGTTTTTT. The chain employs TRBV2 and TRBJ2-2; 7 nucleotides align to TRBD1. CDR1 SNHLY and CDR2 FYNNEI come from the germline V gene. V shed 5 bases and J 0 bases; nucleotides not matched to a gene: 15. This CDR3 has 19 residues. The variable domain in full, with the rest retrieved from reference TRBV2 and TRBJ2-2, is EPEVTQTPSHQVTQMGQEVILRCVPISNHLYFYWYRQILGQKVEFLVSFYNNEISEKSEIFDDQFSVERPDGSNFTLKIRSTKLEDSAMYFCASSLAPELTGPNTGELFFGEGSRLTVL.

Here the CDR3 DNA reads TGCAGCACCCGGACTAGCGGGAGCTCCTACGAGCAGTACTTC. Translation gives CSTRTSGSSYEQYF. The rearrangement joins TRBV29-1 to TRBJ2-7; 13 bases agree with TRBD2. The CDR3 is 14 amino acids. CDR1 and CDR2 from the germline V gene are SQVTM and ANQGSEA. Trimming cost V 8 bases and J 0 bases; bases outside gene matches: 4.

V gene TRBV6-8 combines with J gene TRBJ2-1; no clear D gene. The CDR3 consists of 12 residues. Germline CDR1 MNHGY, CDR2 SAAAGT. The V gene lost 0 bases and the J gene lost 9 bases, with 6 bases spanning the gap. CDR3 sequence reads: CASSYSFGEQFF. In DNA, the CDR3 is TGTGCCAGCAGTTACTCGTTTGGTGAGCAGTTCTTC.

The V gene is TRBV10-3, the J gene TRBJ1-5; perhaps TRBD1 as D (5 bases). This CDR3 spans 15 amino acids. Per germline, CDR1 ENHRY and CDR2 SYGVKD. V was cut by 3 bases and J by 4 bases, with 13 bases left in between. The CDR3 region has the DNA TGTGCCATCAGTGATCACGACGGGGGGAATCAGCCCCAGCATTTT. It encodes CAISDHDGGNQPQHF.

V gene TRBV18 combines with J gene TRBJ2-1, with unresolved D. The CDR3 consists of 14 residues. The V end was cut by 0 bases, the J end by 4 bases, with 7 bases between. The germline V gene encodes CDR1 KGHSH and CDR2 LQKENI. The CDR3 region has the DNA TGTGCCAGCTCACCACCAAGCTCTTACAATGAGCAGTTCTTC. Encoded protein: CASSPPSSYNEQFF.

In its sample, this clone was seen once. This sequence joins TRBV29-1 and TRBJ1-1; D is unclear. V lost 3 bases and J 4 bases, leaving 9 bases between the germline ends. Germline CDR1 SQVTM, CDR2 ANQGSEA. CDR3 length: 12 amino acids. CDR3 DNA sequence: TGCAGCGTTGAGGACTGGGGCACTGAAGCTTTCTTT. It encodes CSVEDWGTEAFF. Full variable domain (rest looked up from reference TRBV29-1 and TRBJ1-1): SAVISQKPSRDICQRGTSLTIQCQVDSQVTMMFWYRQQPGQSLTLIATANQGSEATYESGFVIDKFPISRPNLTFSTLTVSNMSPEDSSIYLCSVEDWGTEAFFGQGTRLTVV.